This T cell receptor beta chain emerged from a study of T cell changes during pregnancy in multiple sclerosis. The table came from immunoSEQ multiplex PCR; TCRdb's copy has only in-frame clones and leaves some out. The table lists fewer than 75,000 clones, approximately 92% of them singletons. V was cut by 1 base and J by 6 bases, with 10 bases left in between. This CDR3 spans 13 amino acids. Per the germline V gene, CDR1 is GTSNPN and CDR2 is SVGIG (reference sequence). Sequences were derived from peripheral blood, sampled in the first trimester of pregnancy. This receptor was taken from a female donor with multiple sclerosis, enrolled in a pregnancy study. This chain uses TRBV30 with TRBJ1-5, with D possibly TRBD1 on 5 matching bases. The CDR3 nucleotides are TGTGCCTGGAGTGGGGGGGGTAGTCAGCCCCAGCATTTT. It specifies CAWSGGGSQPQHF.